Here is one T cell receptor (beta chain) with its context. What it binds is not known. The entry originates in a study of OX40 agonist ivuxolimab in advanced cancers. Background on the study: Earlier anti-PD-1, anti-PD-L1 or anti-CTLA-4 therapy was permitted; about 44% had received some. Study outcomes and limitations: The investigators did not determine what antigen specificity the expanded peripheral T cells had.

Per germline, CDR1 SGHAT and CDR2 FQNNGV. With 1 base removed from V and 3 bases from J, the gap between germline ends came to 22 bases. This CDR3 contains 18 residues. Data came from immunoSEQ multiplex PCR; TCRdb stores just in-frame clones and leaves some out. The repertoire holds 85,000 to 130,000 clones, with around nine tenths as singletons. The rearrangement joins TRBV11-2 to TRBJ2-7; no clear D gene. This material consisted of CD4+ or CD8+ T cells sorted from blood, taken in a trial of the OX40 agonist ivuxolimab. This clonotype was obtained from an adult with an advanced solid tumor such as melanoma, head and neck, liver or kidney cancer. The CDR3 protein is CASSLVAPGVRFVYEQYF. For the CDR3, the DNA is TGTGCCAGCAGCTTAGTAGCTCCCGGTGTTCGGTTTGTCTACGAGCAGTACTTC.